This T cell receptor (beta chain) was sequenced for a study of Tregs in tolerant kidney transplant recipients. The assay was immunoSEQ multiplex PCR, and TCRdb's table has in-frame clones only and misses some. The sample includes about 240,000 clones, approximately 83% of them seen just once. This clonotype originated in a human donor in good health. The specimen sequenced was CD4+ T cells from blood.

The CDR3 DNA reads as TGTGCCAGCAGCCCTCGGGACAGTACCTACAATGAGCAGTTCTTC. Encoded protein: CASSPRDSTYNEQFF. The chain couples TRBV7-6 to TRBJ2-1; 7 positions agree with TRBD1. V was clipped by 5 bases and J by 2 bases; unmatched bases: 6. This CDR3 has 15 amino acids. Germline V gene lookup returns CDR1 SGHVS and CDR2 FNYEAQ.